A selection of T cell receptor beta chains follows, all from one sample in a study of T cell repertoires in cytomegalovirus infection. Using its own MiXCR run on the reads, TCRdb lists one record per CDR3 protein. Among roughly 990,000 distinct CDR3 sequences listed, around 32% were seen once. For these TCRs, the target antigens are not known. The material sequenced was cultured CD8+ T cells from PBMCs, taken from culture after CMV antigen stimulation. Receptor source: a human donor in good health (CMV status not recorded). Some clones in this sample may be carry-over from other donors' samples. CDR3s include the opening cysteine and the closing phenylalanine or tryptophan.

v_gene: TRBV4-1
j_gene: TRBJ1-5
CDR3aa: CASSPTTGDLNQPQHF

v_gene: TRBV27
j_gene: TRBJ1-2
CDR3aa: CASSSGGVVYTF

v_gene: TRBV10-3
j_gene: TRBJ2-1
CDR3aa: CAITLDRVGVLGQFF

v_gene: TRBV19
j_gene: TRBJ1-2
CDR3aa: CASRSGAVGYTF

v_gene: TRBV6-5
j_gene: TRBJ2-5
CDR3aa: CASSYRAGTETQYF

v_gene: TRBV7-8
j_gene: TRBJ2-6
CDR3aa: CASSWHREKGSGANVLTF

v_gene: TRBV15
j_gene: TRBJ2-3
CDR3aa: CATSRDLLAGDTDTQYF

v_gene: TRBV19
j_gene: TRBJ2-7
CDR3aa: CASSISGGGEQYF

v_gene: TRBV11-3
j_gene: TRBJ2-1
CDR3aa: CASSTQRGQAWGGEQFF

v_gene: TRBV15
j_gene: TRBJ2-1
CDR3aa: CATSRDLEDRAFYNEQFF

v_gene: TRBV5-5
j_gene: TRBJ2-1
CDR3aa: CASSLVGGQHSYNEQFF

v_gene: TRBV19
j_gene: TRBJ1-2
CDR3aa: CASSSRKFGYTF

v_gene: TRBV10-3
j_gene: TRBJ2-1
CDR3aa: CAISESRERFF

v_gene: TRBV28
j_gene: TRBJ2-3
CDR3aa: CASSRTPKPDTQYF

v_gene: TRBV2
j_gene: TRBJ2-6
CDR3aa: CASSGIPTVSSGANVLTF

v_gene: TRBV7-9
j_gene: TRBJ2-1
CDR3aa: CASSLELKNEQFF

v_gene: TRBV12-5
j_gene: TRBJ2-2
CDR3aa: CASGSITGELFF

v_gene: TRBV10-2
j_gene: TRBJ2-3
CDR3aa: CASSEYLAGGLRTDTQYF

v_gene: TRBV2
j_gene: TRBJ1-1
CDR3aa: CASLRGPYTKAFF

v_gene: TRBV6-1
j_gene: TRBJ2-7
CDR3aa: CASSEGGRVNEQYF

v_gene: TRBV2
j_gene: TRBJ1-5
CDR3aa: CATATEYSNQPQHF

v_gene: TRBV6-8
j_gene: TRBJ1-5
CDR3aa: CVSSGKGYRPQHF

v_gene: TRBV7-2
j_gene: TRBJ2-5
CDR3aa: CASSPVAETQYF

v_gene: TRBV5-8
j_gene: TRBJ2-3
CDR3aa: CASRDSLEAQYF

v_gene: TRBV2
j_gene: TRBJ1-5
CDR3aa: CASTERTGGNQPQHF

v_gene: TRBV10-3
j_gene: TRBJ2-5
CDR3aa: CANLGAGVGETQYF

v_gene: TRBV19
j_gene: TRBJ1-4
CDR3aa: CASSDDRWNEKLFF

v_gene: TRBV19
j_gene: TRBJ1-4
CDR3aa: CASKVPTNEKLFF

v_gene: TRBV7-9
j_gene: TRBJ2-3
CDR3aa: CASSLVKGPGGTDTQYF

v_gene: TRBV7-6
j_gene: TRBJ2-3
CDR3aa: CASSLGLARSSTDTQYF

v_gene: TRBV15
j_gene: TRBJ2-7
CDR3aa: CATSRERGRYEQYF

v_gene: TRBV28
j_gene: TRBJ1-1
CDR3aa: CASSFREQISEAFF

v_gene: TRBV12-3/TRBV12-4
j_gene: TRBJ1-1
CDR3aa: CASKTQLQGTEAFF

v_gene: TRBV6-5
j_gene: TRBJ2-7
CDR3aa: CASSYTKGETGDPYEQYF

v_gene: TRBV7-9
j_gene: TRBJ1-4
CDR3aa: CASSDMDRGPISTNEKLFF

v_gene: TRBV19
j_gene: TRBJ1-5
CDR3aa: CASSPEGQDVYSNQPQHF